The sequence of this T cell receptor beta chain was determined in a study of cytotoxic CD8 clonotypes in ibrutinib-treated CLL. This clone turned up a few times. What it binds is not known. CDR3 length: 14 residues. The V segment lost 4 bases and the J segment 4 bases; nucleotides outside the gene matches: 6. CDR1 and CDR2 (germline): SQVTM, ANQGSEA. The table came from immunoSEQ multiplex PCR; TCRdb's copy has only in-frame clones and leaves some out. This sample carries about 140,000 clones, more than 75% of them seen once, and the ten largest clones take 7.5% to 8%. Points from the study as a whole: Clonality rose at ibrutinib response and fell back toward baseline at progression.

Sequenced here: PBMCs, sampled after 36 months of ibrutinib treatment. The sequence came from a human donor with chronic lymphocytic leukemia. The V and J genes are TRBV29-1 and TRBJ2-2; 7 bases align to TRBD2. In nucleotides, the CDR3 is TGCAGCGTTGGTGATAGCGGGTTCACCGGGGAGCTGTTTTTT. As protein: CSVGDSGFTGELFF.